This TCR beta chain emerged from a study of cytomegalovirus exposure and HLA in healthy donors. Separate from the roughly 710-subject first cohort, the roughly 130-subject validation cohort was the one that the donors belonged to. This clone was detected a few times. Its antigen remains unknown. The method was immunoSEQ multiplex PCR; TCRdb's version includes in-frame clones alone and lacks a portion of them. Among about 160,000 clones listed, nearly 90% were seen once. Study-level points and caveats: Most TCRs appeared rarely, but some public TCRs recurred in many donors.

The CDR3 consists of 15 residues. Germline values: CDR1 MDHEN, CDR2 SYDVKM. V lost 6 bases, J lost 3 bases, and 6 bases stayed unmatched. The rearrangement links TRBV28 to TRBJ2-3, with TRBD1 matching 10 bases. The sample was PBMCs. The TCR comes from a young woman in good health and CMV-seropositive. CDR3 bases: TGTGCCAGCAGGTCCGACAGGGGGCATACAGATACGCAGTATTTT. Translation: CASRSDRGHTDTQYF.